This T cell receptor beta chain derives from a study of neoadjuvant anti-PD-1 for oral cavity cancer. Study-wide results and caveats: After neoadjuvant nivolumab, PBMC T cell clonality was significantly higher in non-responders than responders. Each response group had just a few patients in TCR analyses.

Time point defined: after neoadjuvant nivolumab, at surgical resection. No culture or expansion preceded analysis of these blood cells. V was clipped by 4 bases and J by 0 bases, with 7 bases between them. Germline CDR1 is GTSNPN and CDR2 is SVGIG (reference sequence). This CDR3 region has 13 residues. The assay was immunoSEQ multiplex PCR, and TCRdb's table has in-frame clones only and misses some. The sample consists of more than 13,000 clones, roughly 74% of them appearing once. Notes on this clone: Its target is unknown.

The chain links TRBV30 to TRBJ1-3; D is unresolved. The source of this sequence is a person aged 35-79 years with oral cavity squamous cell carcinoma. The source material was PBMCs, sampled after nivolumab (anti-PD-1) treatment. The CDR3 region has the DNA TGTGCCTGGAAGCGGAGCTCTGGAAACACCATATATTTT. Its translation is CAWKRSSGNTIYF.